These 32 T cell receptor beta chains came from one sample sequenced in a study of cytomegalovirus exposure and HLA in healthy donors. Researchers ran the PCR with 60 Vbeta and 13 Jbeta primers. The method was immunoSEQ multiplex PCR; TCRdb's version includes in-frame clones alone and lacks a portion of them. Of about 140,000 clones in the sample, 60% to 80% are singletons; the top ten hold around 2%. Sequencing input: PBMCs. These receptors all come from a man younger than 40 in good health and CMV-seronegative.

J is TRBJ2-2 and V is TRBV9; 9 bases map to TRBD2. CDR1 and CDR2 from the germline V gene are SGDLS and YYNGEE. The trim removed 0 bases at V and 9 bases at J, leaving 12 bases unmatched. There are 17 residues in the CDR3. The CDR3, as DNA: TGTGCCAGCAGCGTAGGTGTGCAAGCGGGAGGCCACCGGGAGCTGTTTTTT. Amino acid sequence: CASSVGVQAGGHRELFF. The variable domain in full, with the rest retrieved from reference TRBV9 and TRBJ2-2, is DSGVTQTPKHLITATGQRVTLRCSPRSGDLSVYWYQQSLDQGLQFLIQYYNGEERAKGNILERFSAQQFPDLHSELNLSSLELGDSALYFCASSVGVQAGGHRELFFGEGSRLTVL.

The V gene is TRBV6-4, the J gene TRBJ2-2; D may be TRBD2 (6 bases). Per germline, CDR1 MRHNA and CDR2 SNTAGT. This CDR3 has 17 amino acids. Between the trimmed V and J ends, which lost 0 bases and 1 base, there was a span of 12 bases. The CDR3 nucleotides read TGTGCCAGCAGTGACTCAGGGGCGGAGGGGAACACCGGGGAGCTGTTTTTT. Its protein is CASSDSGAEGNTGELFF.

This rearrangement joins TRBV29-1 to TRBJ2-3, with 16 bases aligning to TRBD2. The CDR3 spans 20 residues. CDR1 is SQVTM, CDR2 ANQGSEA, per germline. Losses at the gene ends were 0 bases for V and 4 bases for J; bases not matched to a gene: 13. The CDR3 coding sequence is TGCAGCGTTGAAGATCCTGGGACTAGCGGGAGGGCCGGGTTCGCAGATACGCAGTATTTT. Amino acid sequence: CSVEDPGTSGRAGFADTQYF.

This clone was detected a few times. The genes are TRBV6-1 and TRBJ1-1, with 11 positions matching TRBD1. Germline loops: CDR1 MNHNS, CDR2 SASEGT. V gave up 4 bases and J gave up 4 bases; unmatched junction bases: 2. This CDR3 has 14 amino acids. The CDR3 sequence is CASSGGQGGTEAFF. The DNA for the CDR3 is TGTGCCAGCAGTGGGGGACAGGGGGGCACTGAAGCTTTCTTT.

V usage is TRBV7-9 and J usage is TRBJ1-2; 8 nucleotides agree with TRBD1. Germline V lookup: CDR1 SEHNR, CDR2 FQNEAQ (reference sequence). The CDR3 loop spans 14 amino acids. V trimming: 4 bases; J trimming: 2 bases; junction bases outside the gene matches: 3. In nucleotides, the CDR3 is TGTGCCAGCAGCTATTACAGGGGGAACTATGGCTACACCTTC. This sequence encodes CASSYYRGNYGYTF. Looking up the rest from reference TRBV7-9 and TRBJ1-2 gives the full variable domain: DTGVSQNPRHKITKRGQNVTFRCDPISEHNRLYWYRQTLGQGPEFLTYFQNEAQLEKSRLLSDRFSAERPKGSFSTLEIQRTEQGDSAMYLCASSYYRGNYGYTFGSGTRLTVV.

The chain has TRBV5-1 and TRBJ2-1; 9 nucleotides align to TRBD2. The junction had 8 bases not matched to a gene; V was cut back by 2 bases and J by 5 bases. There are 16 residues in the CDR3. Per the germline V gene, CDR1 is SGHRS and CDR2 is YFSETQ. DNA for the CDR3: TGCGCCAGCAGCTTCCAGCCGACTAGCGGAGACAATGAGCAGTTCTTC. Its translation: CASSFQPTSGDNEQFF.

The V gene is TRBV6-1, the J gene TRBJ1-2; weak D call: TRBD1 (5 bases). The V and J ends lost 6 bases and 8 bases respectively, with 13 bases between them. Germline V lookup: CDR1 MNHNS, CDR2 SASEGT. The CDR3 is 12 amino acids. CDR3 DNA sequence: TGTGCCAGCAGGACCTGGGACTGGGGCTACACCTTC. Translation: CASRTWDWGYTF.

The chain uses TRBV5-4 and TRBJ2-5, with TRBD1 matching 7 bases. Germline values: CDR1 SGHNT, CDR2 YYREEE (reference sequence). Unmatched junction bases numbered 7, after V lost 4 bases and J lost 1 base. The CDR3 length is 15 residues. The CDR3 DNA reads TGTGCCAGCAGCCAGACAGGGAACCCCCAAGAGACCCAGTACTTC. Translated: CASSQTGNPQETQYF.

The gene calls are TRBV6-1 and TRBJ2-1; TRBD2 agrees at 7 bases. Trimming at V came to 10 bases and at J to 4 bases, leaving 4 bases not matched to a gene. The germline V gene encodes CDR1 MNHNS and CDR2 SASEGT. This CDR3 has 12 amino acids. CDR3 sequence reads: CATPGLYNEQFF. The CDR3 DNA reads TGTGCCACCCCGGGACTATACAATGAGCAGTTCTTC.

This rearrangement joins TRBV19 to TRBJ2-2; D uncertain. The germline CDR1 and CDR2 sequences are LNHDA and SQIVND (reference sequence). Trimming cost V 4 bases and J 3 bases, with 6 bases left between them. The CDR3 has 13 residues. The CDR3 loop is CASSKQDTGELFF. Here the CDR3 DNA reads TGTGCCAGTAGTAAGCAGGACACCGGGGAGCTGTTTTTT.

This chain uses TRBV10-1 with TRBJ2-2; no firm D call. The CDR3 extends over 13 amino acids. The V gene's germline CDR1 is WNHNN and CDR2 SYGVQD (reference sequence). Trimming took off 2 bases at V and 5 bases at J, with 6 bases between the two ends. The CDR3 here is CASSEGSTGELFF. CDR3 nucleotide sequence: TGCGCCAGCAGTGAGGGCTCAACCGGGGAGCTGTTTTTT.

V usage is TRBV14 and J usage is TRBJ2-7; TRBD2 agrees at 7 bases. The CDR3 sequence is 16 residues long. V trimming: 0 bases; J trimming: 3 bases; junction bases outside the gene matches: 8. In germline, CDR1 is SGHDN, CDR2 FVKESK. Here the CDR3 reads CASSQDRGGPRYEQYF. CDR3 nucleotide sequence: TGTGCCAGCAGCCAAGATCGGGGAGGGCCACGCTACGAGCAGTACTTC.

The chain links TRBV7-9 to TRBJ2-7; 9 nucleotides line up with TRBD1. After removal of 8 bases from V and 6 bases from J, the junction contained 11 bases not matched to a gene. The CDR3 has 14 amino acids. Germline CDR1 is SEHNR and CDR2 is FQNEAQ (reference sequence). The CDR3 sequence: CASGSGTGTPEQYF. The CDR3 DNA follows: TGTGCCAGCGGATCAGGGACAGGGACCCCCGAGCAGTACTTC.

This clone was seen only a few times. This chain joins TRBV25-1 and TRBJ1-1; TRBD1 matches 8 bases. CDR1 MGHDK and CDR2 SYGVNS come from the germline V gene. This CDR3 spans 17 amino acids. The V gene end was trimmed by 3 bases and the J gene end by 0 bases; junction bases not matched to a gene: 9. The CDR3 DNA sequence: TGTGCCAGCAGTGACCCTAAAGGACAGGGAGTGAACACTGAAGCTTTCTTT. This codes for CASSDPKGQGVNTEAFF.

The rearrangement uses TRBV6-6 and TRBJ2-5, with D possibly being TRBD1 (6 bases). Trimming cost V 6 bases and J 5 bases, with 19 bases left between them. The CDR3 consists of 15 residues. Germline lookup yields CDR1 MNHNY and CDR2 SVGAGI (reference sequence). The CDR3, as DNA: TGTGCCAGCAGCTCCCTCCGGGACATTGTGGAGACCCAGTACTTC. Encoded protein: CASSSLRDIVETQYF.

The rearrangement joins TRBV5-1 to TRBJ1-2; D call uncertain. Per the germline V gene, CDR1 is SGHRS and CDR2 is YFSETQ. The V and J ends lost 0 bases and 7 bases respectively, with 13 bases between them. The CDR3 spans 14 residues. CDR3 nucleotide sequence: TGCGCCAGCAGCTTGGTACCGTCCCAGGTTGGCTACACCTTC. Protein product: CASSLVPSQVGYTF.

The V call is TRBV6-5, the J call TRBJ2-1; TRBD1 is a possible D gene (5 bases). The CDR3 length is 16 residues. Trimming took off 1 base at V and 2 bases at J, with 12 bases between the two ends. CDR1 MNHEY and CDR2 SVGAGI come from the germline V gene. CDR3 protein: CASSYLRGGTYNEQFF. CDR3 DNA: TGTGCCAGCAGTTACTTAAGGGGTGGGACCTACAATGAGCAGTTCTTC.

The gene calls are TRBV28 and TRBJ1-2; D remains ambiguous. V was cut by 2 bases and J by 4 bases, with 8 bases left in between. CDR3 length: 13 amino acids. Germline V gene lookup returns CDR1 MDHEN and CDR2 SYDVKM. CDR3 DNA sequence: TGTGCCAGCAGTTTAGCACAGACCTATGGCTACACCTTC. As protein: CASSLAQTYGYTF.

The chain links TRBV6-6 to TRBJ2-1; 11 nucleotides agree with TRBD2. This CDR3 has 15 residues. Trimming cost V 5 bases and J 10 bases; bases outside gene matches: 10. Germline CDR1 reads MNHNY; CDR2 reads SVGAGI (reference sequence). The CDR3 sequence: CASSIPVAGGGEQFF. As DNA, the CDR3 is TGTGCCAGCAGTATCCCAGTAGCGGGAGGGGGGGAGCAGTTCTTC.

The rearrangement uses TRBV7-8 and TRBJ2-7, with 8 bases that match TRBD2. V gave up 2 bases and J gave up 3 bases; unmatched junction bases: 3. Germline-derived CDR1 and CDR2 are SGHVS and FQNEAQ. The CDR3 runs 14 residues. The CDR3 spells CASSLSGSFYEQYF. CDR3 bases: TGTGCCAGCAGCTTAAGCGGGAGTTTCTACGAGCAGTACTTC.

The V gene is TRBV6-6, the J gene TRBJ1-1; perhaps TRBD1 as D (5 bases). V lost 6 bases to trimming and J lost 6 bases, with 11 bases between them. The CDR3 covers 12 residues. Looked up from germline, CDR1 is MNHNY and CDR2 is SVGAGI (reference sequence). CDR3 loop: CASRAGHSEAFF. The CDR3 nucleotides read TGTGCCAGCAGAGCAGGGCATTCTGAAGCTTTCTTT.

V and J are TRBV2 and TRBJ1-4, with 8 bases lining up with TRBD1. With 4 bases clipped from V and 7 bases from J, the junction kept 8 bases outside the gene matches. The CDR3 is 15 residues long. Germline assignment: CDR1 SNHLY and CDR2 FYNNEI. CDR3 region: CASSATRDRSEKLFF. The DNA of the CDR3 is TGTGCCAGCAGTGCGACCCGGGACAGGAGTGAAAAACTGTTTTTT. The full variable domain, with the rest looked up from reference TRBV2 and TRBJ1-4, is EPEVTQTPSHQVTQMGQEVILRCVPISNHLYFYWYRQILGQKVEFLVSFYNNEISEKSEIFDDQFSVERPDGSNFTLKIRSTKLEDSAMYFCASSATRDRSEKLFFGSGTQLSVL.

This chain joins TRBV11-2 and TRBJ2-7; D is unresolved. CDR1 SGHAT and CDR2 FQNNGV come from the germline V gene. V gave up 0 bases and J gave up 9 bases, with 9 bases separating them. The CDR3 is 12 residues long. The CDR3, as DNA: TGTGCCAGCAGCTTAGAATATTCCTGGCAGTACTTC. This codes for CASSLEYSWQYF.

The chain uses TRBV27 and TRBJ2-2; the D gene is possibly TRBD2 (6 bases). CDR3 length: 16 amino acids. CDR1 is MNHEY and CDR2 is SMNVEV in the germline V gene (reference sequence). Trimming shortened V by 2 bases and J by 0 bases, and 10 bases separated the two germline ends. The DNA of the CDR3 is TGTGCCAGCAGTTTAGGGGGAGGTGCGAACACCGGGGAGCTGTTTTTT. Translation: CASSLGGGANTGELFF.

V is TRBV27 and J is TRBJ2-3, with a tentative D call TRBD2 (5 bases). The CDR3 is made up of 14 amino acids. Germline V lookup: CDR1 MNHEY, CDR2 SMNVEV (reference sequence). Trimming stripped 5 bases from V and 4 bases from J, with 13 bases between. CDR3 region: CASSLKPGADTQYF. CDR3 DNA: TGTGCCAGCAGTCTTAAGCCCGGGGCAGATACGCAGTATTTT.

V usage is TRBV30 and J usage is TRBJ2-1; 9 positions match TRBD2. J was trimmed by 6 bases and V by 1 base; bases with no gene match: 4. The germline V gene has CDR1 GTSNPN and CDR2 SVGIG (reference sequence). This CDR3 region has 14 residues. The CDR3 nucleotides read TGTGCCTGGAGTGGGGGACTAGCCTCCAATGAGCAGTTCTTC. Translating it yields CAWSGGLASNEQFF.

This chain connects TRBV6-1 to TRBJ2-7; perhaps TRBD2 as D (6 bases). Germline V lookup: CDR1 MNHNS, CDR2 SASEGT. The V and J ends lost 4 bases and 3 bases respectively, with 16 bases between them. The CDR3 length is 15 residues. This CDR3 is CASSVRGTLVYEQYF. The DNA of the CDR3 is TGTGCCAGCAGTGTACGGGGGACCCTTGTCTACGAGCAGTACTTC.

The CDR3 loop is CASSRGTAGYEQYF. The CDR3 coding sequence is TGTGCCAGCTCACGCGGGACGGCTGGTTACGAGCAGTACTTC. This sequence joins TRBV18 and TRBJ2-7, with D maybe TRBD2 (6 bases). Germline assignment: CDR1 KGHSH and CDR2 LQKENI. The germline V and J ends were trimmed by 4 bases and 4 bases, with 14 bases remaining between them. This CDR3 has 14 amino acids.

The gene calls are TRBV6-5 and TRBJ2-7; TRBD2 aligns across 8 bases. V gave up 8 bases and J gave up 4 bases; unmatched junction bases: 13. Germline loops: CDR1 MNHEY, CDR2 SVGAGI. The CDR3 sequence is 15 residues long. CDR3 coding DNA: TGTGCCAGCTCAAAAGGACTAGCCATCCAATACGAGCAGTACTTC. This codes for CASSKGLAIQYEQYF.

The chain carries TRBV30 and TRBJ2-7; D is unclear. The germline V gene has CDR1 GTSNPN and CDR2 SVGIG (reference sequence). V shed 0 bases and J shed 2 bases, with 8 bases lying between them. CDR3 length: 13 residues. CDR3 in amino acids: CAWSVAETYEQYF. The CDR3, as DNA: TGTGCCTGGAGTGTGGCAGAAACCTACGAGCAGTACTTC.

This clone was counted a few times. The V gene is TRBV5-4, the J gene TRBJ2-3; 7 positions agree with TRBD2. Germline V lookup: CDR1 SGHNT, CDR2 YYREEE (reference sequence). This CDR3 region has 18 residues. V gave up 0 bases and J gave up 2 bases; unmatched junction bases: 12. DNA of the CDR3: TGTGCCAGCAGCTTGGGGTCAAGGCTAGCGGATCTCACAGATACGCAGTATTTT. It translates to CASSLGSRLADLTDTQYF.

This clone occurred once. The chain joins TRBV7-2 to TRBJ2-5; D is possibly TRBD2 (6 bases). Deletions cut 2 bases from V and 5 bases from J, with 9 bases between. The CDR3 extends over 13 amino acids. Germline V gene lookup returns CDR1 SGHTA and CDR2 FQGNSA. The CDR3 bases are TGTGCCAGCAGCTTATTCGGGGGTGAGACCCAGTACTTC. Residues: CASSLFGGETQYF. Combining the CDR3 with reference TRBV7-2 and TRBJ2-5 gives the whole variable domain GAGVSQSPSNKVTEKGKDVELRCDPISGHTALYWYRQSLGQGLEFLIYFQGNSAPDKSGLPSDRFSAERTGGSVSTLTIQRTQQEDSAVYLCASSLFGGETQYFGPGTRLLVL.